These 6 T cell receptor beta chains were all obtained from the same sample, sequenced in a study of HIV-infected patients and healthy controls. One entry per CDR3 protein results from TCRdb running MiXCR on the 5' RACE reads. This sample has about 63,000 distinct CDR3 sequences, with approximately 15% found just once. Sequencing was performed on CD4+ T cells from blood. These receptors originate from a human donor in good health.

This clonotype was recorded a few times. V and J are TRBV6-2 or TRBV6-3 and TRBJ1-5; tentatively, D is TRBD1 (5 bases). V was pared by 2 bases and J by 5 bases, with 10 bases between. Germline V gives CDR1 MNHEY, CDR2 SVGEGT. The length of the CDR3 is 14 residues. This CDR3 is CASSYKGYDQPQHF. The CDR3 DNA follows: TGTGCCAGCAGTTACAAGGGGTACGATCAGCCCCAGCATTTT.

The chain combines TRBV6-5 with TRBJ2-7, with 10 bases identical to TRBD1. CDR1 and CDR2 from the germline V gene are MNHEY and SVGAGI. Trimming at V came to 0 bases and at J to 3 bases, leaving 5 bases not matched to a gene. The CDR3 spans 16 residues. The CDR3 loop reads CASSYSRTGGNYEQYF. In DNA, the CDR3 is TGTGCCAGCAGTTACTCGCGGACAGGGGGGAACTACGAGCAGTACTTC.

This clonotype was seen only a few times. The gene calls are TRBV19 and TRBJ1-2; possibly TRBD1 for D (6 bases). CDR1 and CDR2 from the germline V gene are LNHDA and SQIVND (reference sequence). CDR3 size: 13 residues. V was pared by 8 bases and J by 7 bases, with 17 bases between. The CDR3 region has the DNA TGTGCCAGTCTGGACAGAGCATCTGGTGGCTACACCTTC. Protein: CASLDRASGGYTF. Variable domain in full (rest from reference TRBV19 and TRBJ1-2): DGGITQSPKYLFRKEGQNVTLSCEQNLNHDAMYWYRQDPGQGLRLIYYSQIVNDFQKGDIAEGYSVSREKKESFPLTVTSAQKNPTAFYLCASLDRASGGYTFGSGTRLTVV.

This rearrangement joins TRBV7-2 to TRBJ2-7, with 7 positions matching TRBD2. Per the germline V gene, CDR1 is SGHTA and CDR2 is FQGNSA. Trimming cost V 11 bases and J 2 bases; bases outside gene matches: 12. The CDR3 runs 14 residues. The CDR3 bases are TGTGCCTCGTCCGGCGGGGGTCCCCCCTACGAGCAGTACTTC. Protein: CASSGGGPPYEQYF.

This clonotype was found many times. The chain couples TRBV4-2 to TRBJ2-2; 7 bases align to TRBD2. CDR1 and CDR2 (germline): LGHNA, YNFKEQ. V lost 2 bases to trimming and J lost 0 bases; unmatched junction nucleotides: 0. The CDR3 is 15 amino acids. The CDR3 here is CASSQSGTNTGELFF. Written as DNA, the CDR3 is TGTGCCAGCAGCCAAAGCGGGACGAACACCGGGGAGCTGTTTTTT.

This clonotype came up a few times. The J gene is TRBJ1-4, the V gene TRBV7-8; D gene unclear. The CDR3 extends over 14 amino acids. V gave up 6 bases and J gave up 5 bases, with 13 bases separating them. The germline V gene encodes CDR1 SGHVS and CDR2 FQNEAQ. CDR3 residues: CASSNRQLNEKLFF. CDR3 DNA sequence: TGTGCCAGCAGTAATCGTCAACTAAATGAAAAACTGTTTTTT. The full variable domain, with the rest looked up from reference TRBV7-8 and TRBJ1-4, is GAGVSQSPRYKVAKRGQDVALRCDPISGHVSLFWYQQALGQGPEFLTYFQNEAQLDKSGLPSDRFFAERPEGSVSTLKIQRTQQEDSAVYLCASSNRQLNEKLFFGSGTQLSVL.